This T cell receptor (beta chain) was profiled in a study of blood T cell dynamics during melanoma immunotherapy. Whole-study findings and limits: Whether repertoire-driving clones were melanoma-specific could not be determined.

With 5 bases clipped from V and 3 bases from J, the junction kept 4 bases outside the gene matches. The CDR3 is 15 residues long. CDR1 PRHDT and CDR2 FYEKMQ come from the germline V gene (reference sequence). Libraries were prepared by immunoSEQ multiplex PCR; TCRdb keeps only in-frame clonotypes and omits some of them. The repertoire consists of around 12,000 clones, with around 84% occurring once and the leading ten covering approximately 9%. Turning to this clone: What it recognizes is unknown.

The sample's time point: pre-treatment baseline. At 12 weeks after first infusion, RECIST 1.1 defined response for most patients. This TCR was recovered from a human donor with melanoma. The sample consisted of blood, taken from a patient treated with checkpoint blockade. The chain has TRBV13 and TRBJ2-1; 10 positions agree with TRBD2. The CDR3 DNA follows: TGTGCCAGCAGCAAACGGACTAGCGGCTACAATGAGCAGTTCTTC. Protein: CASSKRTSGYNEQFF.